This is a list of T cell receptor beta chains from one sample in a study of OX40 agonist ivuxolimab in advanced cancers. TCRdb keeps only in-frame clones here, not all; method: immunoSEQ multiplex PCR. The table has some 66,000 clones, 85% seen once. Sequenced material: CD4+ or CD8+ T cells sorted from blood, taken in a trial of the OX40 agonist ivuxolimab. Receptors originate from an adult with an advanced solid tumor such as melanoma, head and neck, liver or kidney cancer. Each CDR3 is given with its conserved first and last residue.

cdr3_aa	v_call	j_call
CASSYSGASYNEQFF	TRBV6-5	TRBJ2-1
CASSAQSTDTQYF	TRBV5-1	TRBJ2-3
CASSEADQNTGELFF	TRBV2	TRBJ2-2
CASSLERLEQYF	TRBV7-8	TRBJ2-7
CASSLRGASPYEQYF	TRBV27	TRBJ2-7
CASHSRTDTQYF	TRBV27	TRBJ2-3
CASSVSPGLPTGELFF	TRBV5-1	TRBJ2-2
CASHPPGEGLSLGYTF	TRBV28	TRBJ1-2
CASSLGRGTGLEPQHF	TRBV7-9	TRBJ1-5
CASRDYRGGTIQYF	TRBV27	TRBJ2-4
CANRGGGPTSTDTQYF	TRBV21-1	TRBJ2-3
CASSKAPLGGRGNLGGNQPQHF	TRBV21-1	TRBJ1-5
CASSPPPNTEAFF	TRBV7-9	TRBJ1-1